Below, 17 T cell receptor beta chains from the same sample are listed, as sequenced in a study of T cells after yellow fever vaccination. TCRdb reprocessed the 5' RACE reads with MiXCR, giving one entry per CDR3 protein. The table has hundreds of thousands of distinct CDR3 sequences, approximately 13% seen once; the top ten hold more than 3%. Here the sequenced sample was CD4+ T cells sorted from PBMCs, taken 15 days after the yellow fever booster vaccination. The source of these receptors is a man younger than 35 who received the YFV17D yellow fever vaccine.

This clonotype was observed a handful of times. The chain is built from TRBV7-2 and TRBJ1-6; TRBD1 is a possible D gene (5 bases). This CDR3 comprises 14 residues. V lost 1 base and J lost 10, with 11 bases in between. From germline, CDR1 is SGHTA and CDR2 FQGNSA. The CDR3 DNA reads as TGTGCCAGCAGCTTAGGTGGGGCTGGGTCACCCCTCCACTTT. Its translation is CASSLGGAGSPLHF.

The rearrangement uses TRBV20-1 and TRBJ1-2; D perhaps matches TRBD1 (6 bases). The CDR3 totals 14 residues. From germline, CDR1 is DFQATT and CDR2 SNEGSKA (reference sequence). V lost 6 bases and J lost 7, with 21 bases in between. Here the CDR3 reads CSADREGGFGGYTF. DNA for the CDR3: TGCAGTGCGGACCGAGAGGGGGGATTTGGTGGCTACACCTTC.

The V call is TRBV5-4, the J call TRBJ2-5; tentatively, D is TRBD1 or TRBD2 (7 bases each). The CDR3 spans 15 residues. V was trimmed by 6 bases and J by 2 bases, leaving 17 bases between them. The germline gives CDR1 SGHNT, CDR2 YYREEE (reference sequence). DNA for the CDR3: TGTGCCAGCACTGGGGGAGGGGGCATTCAAGAGACCCAGTACTTC. This encodes CASTGGGGIQETQYF.

The chain couples TRBV18 to TRBJ2-1, with TRBD2 identical over 9 bases. CDR1 is KGHSH, CDR2 LQKENI, per germline. CDR3 size: 14 residues. The V and J ends lost 3 bases and 14 bases, in that order; junction bases with no gene match: 11. DNA of the CDR3: TGTGCCAGCTCACCCGGGACTAGCAGCTTTATGGAGTTCTTC. Its translation: CASSPGTSSFMEFF.

The rearrangement uses TRBV6-2 or TRBV6-3 and TRBJ2-7; TRBD1 or TRBD2 may be the D gene (6 bases each). The V gene's germline CDR1 is MNHEY and CDR2 SVGEGT. The CDR3 has 15 amino acids. The V gene lost 5 bases and the J gene lost 5 bases, with 19 bases spanning the gap. CDR3 DNA: TGTGCCAGCAGTCTTGGTAGAGGGGGGCGGAACGAGCAGTACTTC. Its protein is CASSLGRGGRNEQYF.

This clonotype was picked up a small number of times. This rearrangement joins TRBV7-9 to TRBJ1-2, with D unresolved. V dropped 3 bases and J dropped 0 bases, with 8 bases sitting between them. The CDR3 consists of 14 residues. Germline V gene lookup returns CDR1 SEHNR and CDR2 FQNEAQ (reference sequence). As DNA, the CDR3 is TGTGCCAGCAGCTTGAACGGGGCTAACTATGGCTACACCTTC. Amino acid sequence: CASSLNGANYGYTF. The complete variable domain, with remaining parts taken from reference TRBV7-9 and TRBJ1-2, reads DTGVSQNPRHKITKRGQNVTFRCDPISEHNRLYWYRQTLGQGPEFLTYFQNEAQLEKSRLLSDRFSAERPKGSFSTLEIQRTEQGDSAMYLCASSLNGANYGYTFGSGTRLTVV.

The sample holds a few counts of this clonotype. In nucleotides, the CDR3 is TGCGCCAGCAGCCCCGGGGGTTGGGGCACTGAAGCTTTCTTT. Amino acids: CASSPGGWGTEAFF. The rearrangement links TRBV5-1 to TRBJ1-1, with D possibly TRBD1 on 5 matching bases. Germline V gene sequence: CDR1 SGHRS, CDR2 YFSETQ. The CDR3 loop spans 14 amino acids. Deletions cut 4 bases from V and 4 bases from J, with 14 bases between.

Only a few counts were recorded for this clonotype. V is TRBV6-6 and J is TRBJ1-1; tentative D call: TRBD1 (6 bases). The CDR3 sequence is 11 residues long. With 7 bases removed from V and 9 bases from J, the gap between germline ends came to 12 bases. The V gene's germline CDR1 is MNHNY and CDR2 SVGAGI (reference sequence). The DNA of the CDR3 is TGTGCCAGCACCATGGGGGGGCAAGCTTTCTTT. Residues: CASTMGGQAFF.

The chain employs TRBV18 and TRBJ2-1; possible D gene TRBD2, 5 bases. Trimming shortened V by 2 bases and J by 1 base, and 15 bases separated the two germline ends. The germline gives CDR1 KGHSH, CDR2 LQKENI. The CDR3 totals 17 residues. The CDR3 loop is CASSPSLAQRSYNEQFF. The CDR3 coding sequence is TGTGCCAGCTCACCAAGCCTGGCACAGCGGTCCTACAATGAGCAGTTCTTC. The variable domain in full, with the rest retrieved from reference TRBV18 and TRBJ2-1, is NAGVMQNPRHLVRRRGQEARLRCSPMKGHSHVYWYRQLPEEGLKFMVYLQKENIIDESGMPKERFSAEFPKEGPSILRIQQVVRGDSAAYFCASSPSLAQRSYNEQFFGPGTRLTVL.

The chain is built from TRBV7-9 and TRBJ1-6; D gene unclear. Trimming took off 1 base at V and 5 bases at J, with 9 bases between the two ends. Germline V gene lookup returns CDR1 SEHNR and CDR2 FQNEAQ (reference sequence). CDR3 size: 15 residues. CDR3 sequence: CASSLGGGHNSPLHF. The DNA for the CDR3 is TGTGCCAGCAGCTTAGGGGGAGGCCATAATTCACCCCTCCACTTT.

Concerning this clonotype itself: A clone one base away is much larger, so this may be a read error. The chain links TRBV6-2 or TRBV6-3 to TRBJ2-7; TRBD2 agrees at 11 bases. Germline V gene sequence: CDR1 MNHEY, CDR2 SVGEGT. CDR3 length: 13 residues. J lost 9 bases, V lost 7 bases, and 8 bases had no gene match. The CDR3 loop reads CASNLAGGPRQYF. DNA for the CDR3: TGTGCCAGCAACCTAGCGGGGGGCCCGCGGCAGTACTTC.

This clonotype showed up just a few times. This chain uses TRBV7-3 with TRBJ1-1; D might be TRBD1 (5 bases). CDR3 length: 13 residues. Germline V lookup: CDR1 SGHTA, CDR2 FQGTGA. V was clipped by 4 bases and J by 3 bases, with 9 bases between them. CDR3 residues: CASSSRGDTEAFF. The CDR3 coding sequence is TGTGCCAGCAGCTCAAGGGGCGACACTGAAGCTTTCTTT.

The table lists this clonotype with many counts. The chain has TRBV11-2 and TRBJ2-1; TRBD2 matches at 11 bases. CDR3 length: 15 residues. With V trimmed by 5 bases and J by 4 bases, 4 bases remained unmatched. Germline lookup yields CDR1 SGHAT and CDR2 FQNNGV. Written as DNA, the CDR3 is TGTGCCAGCAGCCCGGGACTAGCGGATTACAATGAGCAGTTCTTC. Amino acid sequence: CASSPGLADYNEQFF. Supplemented by reference TRBV11-2 and TRBJ2-1, the full variable domain reads EAGVAQSPRYKIIEKRQSVAFWCNPISGHATLYWYQQILGQGPKLLIQFQNNGVVDDSQLPKDRFSAERLKGVDSTLKIQPAKLEDSAVYLCASSPGLADYNEQFFGPGTRLTVL.

This clonotype was seen repeatedly, ten times or more. The V call is TRBV5-1, the J call TRBJ2-1; TRBD2 aligns across 7 bases. J gave up 5 bases and V 3 bases, and 8 bases lay outside the gene matches. The CDR3 extends over 15 amino acids. Germline V gene sequence: CDR1 SGHRS, CDR2 YFSETQ. CDR3 region: CASSSLLARHNEQFF. The CDR3 DNA is TGCGCCAGCAGCTCGCTACTAGCGAGGCACAATGAGCAGTTCTTC.

This clonotype was observed a few times. J is TRBJ1-2 and V is TRBV20-1; D gene unclear. Germline V gives CDR1 DFQATT, CDR2 SNEGSKA (reference sequence). This CDR3 is built from 13 residues. V lost 5 bases to trimming and J lost 4 bases, with 14 bases between them. Written as DNA, the CDR3 is TGCAGTGCTGTCAGTGACTTTCTCTATGGCTACACCTTC. Translated, it gives CSAVSDFLYGYTF.

The rearrangement joins TRBV4-3 to TRBJ2-7; TRBD2 might be the D (6 bases). Germline V gives CDR1 LGHNA, CDR2 YSLEER. The CDR3 is 14 amino acids. The ends were cut back, 1 base at V and 6 bases at J, with 13 bases in the middle. The CDR3 region is CASSQVAAGSEQYF. The CDR3 DNA is TGCGCCAGCAGCCAAGTAGCGGCAGGGAGCGAGCAGTACTTC.

This clonotype was picked up a small number of times. This sequence joins TRBV3-1 and TRBJ1-5, with D tentatively TRBD1 (5 bases). CDR3 length: 16 residues. Germline V gene data show CDR1 as LGHDT and CDR2 as YNNKEL (reference sequence). V shed 2 bases and J shed 2 bases, with 13 bases lying between them. As DNA, the CDR3 is TGTGCCAGCAGCCAAACCATAGGGGAGGGCAATCAGCCCCAGCATTTT. Protein: CASSQTIGEGNQPQHF.